One and the same sample provided the 18 T cell receptor beta chains below, sequenced in a study of shared clonotypes between healthy human individuals. Here immunoSEQ multiplex PCR was the method, and the copy in TCRdb shows in-frame clones only, minus some. The sample has about 2.3 million clones; approximately 95% are singletons. The material sequenced was naive CD4+ T cells from PBMCs. Subset noted: CD45RA+ positively selected. The receptors here all came from a man younger than 30 in good health. Some clones in this sample may be carry-over from other donors' samples.

The rearrangement joins TRBV29-1 to TRBJ2-3; TRBD2 aligns across 9 bases. Germline V CDR1 and CDR2: SQVTM, ANQGSEA. This CDR3 region has 19 residues. V shed 1 base and J 4 bases; nucleotides not matched to a gene: 18. The CDR3: CSVEGTTSGKSFSADTQYF. The CDR3 nucleotides are TGCAGCGTTGAAGGTACGACTAGCGGAAAATCCTTCAGCGCAGATACGCAGTATTTT.

The rearrangement joins TRBV10-3 to TRBJ2-2; no definite D call. Germline CDR1 and CDR2: ENHRY and SYGVKD. This CDR3 spans 13 amino acids. The V end was cut by 10 bases, the J end by 7 bases, with 16 bases between. CDR3 DNA: TGTGCCACCCTATATCGCGTGGACGGGGAGCTGTTTTTT. This encodes CATLYRVDGELFF.

The J gene is TRBJ1-5, the V gene TRBV6-6; maybe TRBD1 (6 bases). Trimming took 6 bases from V and 1 from J, leaving 13 bases between them. CDR1 and CDR2 from the germline V gene are MNHNY and SVGAGI (reference sequence). The CDR3 has 15 residues. CDR3 loop: CASRRQGISNQPQHF. CDR3 DNA: TGTGCCAGCAGACGCCAGGGGATCAGCAATCAGCCCCAGCATTTT.

CDR3: CASSKASYGYTF. The CDR3, as DNA: TGTGCCAGCAGCAAAGCGAGCTATGGCTACACCTTC. The V call is TRBV21-1, the J call TRBJ1-2. TRBV21-1 has pseudogene status. CDR3 size: 12 residues.

The chain recombines TRBV7-2 with TRBJ2-3; D not certain. Germline CDR1 is SGHTA and CDR2 is FQGNSA. This CDR3 comprises 14 residues. V shed 6 bases and J shed 0 bases, with 10 bases lying between them. The CDR3 bases are TGTGCCAGCAGGATGAGTCCTAGCACAGATACGCAGTATTTT. As protein: CASRMSPSTDTQYF.

The gene calls are TRBV6-1 and TRBJ2-5; tentative D call: TRBD2 (5 bases). The end of the DNA aligns better with TRBJ2-7, so the J call may be wrong. The CDR3 loop spans 13 amino acids. From germline, CDR1 is MNHNS and CDR2 SASEGT. CDR3 nucleotides: TGTGCCAGCAGTGAACGGGACTCCTACGAGCAGTACTTC. It specifies CASSERDSYEQYF.

The chain couples TRBV12-5 to TRBJ1-1, with D unresolved. This CDR3 is 16 amino acids long. CDR1 LGHNT and CDR2 FRNRAP come from the germline V gene. V was shortened by 6 bases and J by 2 bases, with 19 bases between the two germline ends. The chain's CDR3 is CASGSIDRRDNTEAFF. Written as DNA, the CDR3 is TGTGCTAGTGGCTCAATCGATCGTCGGGATAACACTGAAGCTTTCTTT.

The V and J genes are TRBV5-4 and TRBJ2-7; D may correspond to TRBD1 or TRBD2 (5 bases each). CDR3 size: 15 residues. The germline V gene has CDR1 SGHNT and CDR2 YYREEE (reference sequence). Trimming pared 3 bases from V and 0 bases from J, leaving 13 bases between. The CDR3 sequence is CASSSGTLPSYEQYF. DNA of the CDR3: TGTGCCAGCAGCTCGGGGACGCTCCCCTCCTACGAGCAGTACTTC.

The gene calls are TRBV29-1 and TRBJ2-5; no firm D call. The J call may be incorrect, as the DNA end agrees better with TRBJ2-7. The CDR3 spans 12 residues. From germline, CDR1 is SQVTM and CDR2 ANQGSEA. CDR3 in DNA: TGCAGCGCCGAAACGGACCTCCCCGAGCAGTACTTC. This codes for CSAETDLPEQYF.

The rearrangement uses TRBV6-5 and TRBJ2-4; no reliable D call. The CDR3 spans 14 residues. Looked up from germline, CDR1 is MNHEY and CDR2 is SVGAGI. The V gene lost 0 bases and the J gene lost 8 bases, with 11 bases spanning the gap. DNA of the CDR3: TGTGCCAGCAGTTACTCCCCGGCGTCGGACATTCAGTACTTC. Protein sequence: CASSYSPASDIQYF.

The CDR3 coding sequence is TGTGCCAGCTCCCCATCCACAGGGAATGATGGCTACACCTTC. It is translated as CASSPSTGNDGYTF. The chain couples TRBV18 to TRBJ1-2; perhaps TRBD1 as D (6 bases). The CDR3 loop spans 14 amino acids. Trimming took 6 bases from V and 6 from J, leaving 17 bases between them. Germline lookup yields CDR1 KGHSH and CDR2 LQKENI.

The chain has TRBV28 and TRBJ1-1; D gene unclear. CDR1 MDHEN and CDR2 SYDVKM come from the germline V gene. Trimming left V 6 bases short and J 1 base short, with 9 bases between. The CDR3 has 13 amino acids. CDR3 in DNA: TGTGCCAGCAGGGGCCCGAGGAACACTGAAGCTTTCTTT. Translating gives CASRGPRNTEAFF.

V gene TRBV7-8 combines with J gene TRBJ1-2; a weak D match, TRBD1 (5 bases). The length of the CDR3 is 14 residues. Germline loops: CDR1 SGHVS, CDR2 FQNEAQ. V lost 2 bases and J 4 bases, leaving 11 bases between the germline ends. DNA for the CDR3: TGTGCCAGCAGCTTAAGGGAGGGGATCTATGGCTACACCTTC. Its protein is CASSLREGIYGYTF.

V is TRBV5-1 and J is TRBJ1-5; D possibly corresponds to TRBD1 (5 bases). Looked up from germline, CDR1 is SGHRS and CDR2 is YFSETQ. V lost 4 bases and J 6 bases, leaving 14 bases between the germline ends. The CDR3 runs 14 residues. Here the CDR3 DNA reads TGCGCCAGCAGCCAAGGGTCGGGGGGTCAGCCCCAGCATTTT. This sequence encodes CASSQGSGGQPQHF. The full variable domain, with the rest looked up from reference TRBV5-1 and TRBJ1-5, is KAGVTQTPRYLIKTRGQQVTLSCSPISGHRSVSWYQQTPGQGLQFLFEYFSETQRNKGNFPGRFSGRQFSNSRSEMNVSTLELGDSALYLCASSQGSGGQPQHFGDGTRLSIL.

This chain links TRBV7-8 with TRBJ2-7, with a tentative D call TRBD1 (6 bases). Trimming stripped 3 bases from V and 1 base from J, with 13 bases between. Germline CDR1 SGHVS, CDR2 FQNEAQ. CDR3 length: 15 residues. Here the CDR3 DNA reads TGTGCCAGCAGCTTTACAGGGACGCCGTCCTACGAGCAGTACTTC. This codes for CASSFTGTPSYEQYF.

The rearrangement links TRBV5-1 to TRBJ1-5, with D unresolved. Deletions cut 8 bases from V and 4 bases from J, with 7 bases between. In germline, CDR1 is SGHRS, CDR2 YFSETQ. This CDR3 spans 11 amino acids. The CDR3 DNA follows: TGCGCCAGGGACGGGAATCAGCCCCAGCATTTT. The encoded protein is CARDGNQPQHF.

The chain joins TRBV5-1 to TRBJ2-3; D is possibly TRBD1 or TRBD2 (5 bases each). Trimming stripped 0 bases from V and 0 bases from J, with 11 bases between. CDR1 is SGHRS, CDR2 YFSETQ, per germline. The CDR3 has 16 residues. CDR3 coding DNA: TGCGCCAGCAGCTTGGGGGACGTCGGCAGCACAGATACGCAGTATTTT. This sequence encodes CASSLGDVGSTDTQYF.

This chain joins TRBV7-8 and TRBJ1-4; tentatively, D is TRBD1 (5 bases). Germline assignment: CDR1 SGHVS and CDR2 FQNEAQ. The V end lost 4 bases, the J end lost 4 bases, and 13 bases lay between the germline ends. The CDR3 sequence is 15 residues long. The CDR3 DNA reads as TGTGCCAGCAGCTCCGCGAGGGGCAGTAATGAAAAACTGTTTTTT. As protein: CASSSARGSNEKLFF.